One sample yielded the 5 T cell receptor beta chains listed below, sequenced in a study of blood T cell repertoires in COVID-19. The table came from immunoSEQ multiplex PCR; TCRdb's copy has only in-frame clones and leaves some out. The sample shows roughly 180,000 clones, roughly 85% of them seen only once. Sample: PBMCs or T cells enriched from blood (not recorded which). Receptors were obtained from a man aged 35-49 years who had recovered from COVID-19.

V and J are TRBV18 and TRBJ2-3; 7 nucleotides line up with TRBD1. Germline CDR1 reads KGHSH; CDR2 reads LQKENI. CDR3 length: 18 amino acids. The V segment lost 1 base and the J segment 0 bases; nucleotides outside the gene matches: 10. CDR3 bases: TGTGCCAGCTCACCACGGACAGGAGAATTCCCCAGCACAGATACGCAGTATTTT. Its translation is CASSPRTGEFPSTDTQYF.

The V gene is TRBV29-1, the J gene TRBJ1-2; unclear D gene. The CDR3 contains 12 residues. Between the trimmed V and J ends, which lost 1 base and 8 bases, there was a span of 11 bases. Per germline, CDR1 SQVTM and CDR2 ANQGSEA. The CDR3, as DNA: TGCAGCGTTGAAGGGGAACTAGGAGGCTACACCTTC. It specifies CSVEGELGGYTF.

The chain couples TRBV19 to TRBJ1-1; TRBD1 agrees at 7 bases. Losses at the gene ends were 5 bases for V and 4 bases for J; bases not matched to a gene: 7. Germline-derived CDR1 and CDR2 are LNHDA and SQIVND (reference sequence). The CDR3 runs to 14 residues. CDR3 residues: CASSAQGRGTEAFF. CDR3 bases: TGTGCCAGTAGTGCACAGGGGCGCGGCACTGAAGCTTTCTTT.

The chain combines TRBV29-1 with TRBJ1-6; 10 nucleotides match TRBD1. J lost 3 bases, V lost 0 bases, and 14 bases had no gene match. The CDR3 length is 20 residues. Germline CDR1 reads SQVTM; CDR2 reads ANQGSEA. The DNA of the CDR3 is TGCAGCGTTGAAGATCTTCGCAGTGACAGGGGGCTGAACTATAATTCACCCCTCCACTTT. Residues: CSVEDLRSDRGLNYNSPLHF.

This clone is a singleton in its sample. The V and J genes are TRBV25-1 and TRBJ2-1; D might be TRBD1 (5 bases). The germline CDR1 and CDR2 sequences are MGHDK and SYGVNS. The CDR3 loop spans 15 amino acids. V lost 4 bases and J 0 bases, leaving 10 bases between the germline ends. This chain's CDR3 is CASSARQGSYNEQFF. For the CDR3, the DNA is TGTGCCAGCAGTGCGCGTCAGGGCTCCTACAATGAGCAGTTCTTC. The variable domain in full, with the rest retrieved from reference TRBV25-1 and TRBJ2-1, is EADIYQTPRYLVIGTGKKITLECSQTMGHDKMYWYQQDPGMELHLIHYSYGVNSTEKGDLSSESTVSRIRTEHFPLTLESARPSHTSQYLCASSARQGSYNEQFFGPGTRLTVL.